This T cell receptor (beta chain) was captured by sequencing in a study of siplizumab effects on memory and regulatory T cells. Findings and limits, study-wide: Siplizumab significantly reduced alloreactive sequences traceable to unstimulated CD4+ memory cells.

Assays captured 75,000 to 100,000 TCR templates per sample. Measured with immunoSEQ multiplex PCR; TCRdb has only the in-frame clones, and not every one. Among some 100,000 clones, 92% were seen once, and the ten largest hold 0.55% to 0.95%. V lost 8 bases to trimming and J lost 8 bases; unmatched junction nucleotides: 7. This CDR3 region has 12 residues. Germline assignment: CDR1 MNHNY and CDR2 SVGAGI (reference sequence). Concerning this clone itself: Its cognate antigen is unknown.

The chain has TRBV6-6 and TRBJ1-2, with 8 bases identical to TRBD1. The TCR originated in a human donor in good health. The specimen sequenced was Tregs sorted from blood. This CDR3 reads CASGQGARGYTF. DNA for the CDR3: TGTGCCAGCGGTCAGGGGGCGAGAGGCTACACCTTC.